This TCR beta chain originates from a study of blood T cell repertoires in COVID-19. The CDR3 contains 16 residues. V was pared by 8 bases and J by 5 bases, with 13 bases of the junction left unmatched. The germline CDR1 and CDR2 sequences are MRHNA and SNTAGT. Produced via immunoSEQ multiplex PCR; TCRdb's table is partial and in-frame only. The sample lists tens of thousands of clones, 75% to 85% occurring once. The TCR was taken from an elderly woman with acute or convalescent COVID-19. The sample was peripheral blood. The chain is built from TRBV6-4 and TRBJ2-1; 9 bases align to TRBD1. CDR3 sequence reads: CASEQPGQGLNNEQFF. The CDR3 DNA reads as TGTGCCAGCGAGCAACCGGGACAGGGATTAAACAATGAGCAGTTCTTC.